The sample holds many counts of the clone carrying this TCR beta chain. Its antigen remains unknown. Unique molecular identifiers were incorporated when the TCRbeta library was constructed. TCRdb reprocessed the PCR reads via MiXCR and lists one record per CDR3 protein. The sample records 80,000 to 100,000 distinct CDR3 sequences, 23% being singletons. The source of the sample is a study of T-cell reconstitution after alpha-beta-depleted transplantation in children. General study points: The origin of high day-60 TCRbeta diversity in some patients lay in surviving recipient T cells and thymic progenitors.

Trimming removed 0 bases at V and 4 bases at J, with 4 bases between. The CDR3 covers 12 residues. Germline V lookup: CDR1 SGHRS, CDR2 YFSETQ. Here the sequenced sample was PBMCs, taken before TCRalphabeta/CD19-depleted stem cell transplant. This sequence joins TRBV5-1 and TRBJ1-2; no reliable D call. This clonotype originated in a boy younger than 10 with acute lymphoblastic leukemia, due to receive a stem cell transplant. CDR3 loop: CASSLGGYGYTF. In DNA, the CDR3 is TGCGCCAGCAGCTTGGGGGGCTATGGCTACACCTTC.